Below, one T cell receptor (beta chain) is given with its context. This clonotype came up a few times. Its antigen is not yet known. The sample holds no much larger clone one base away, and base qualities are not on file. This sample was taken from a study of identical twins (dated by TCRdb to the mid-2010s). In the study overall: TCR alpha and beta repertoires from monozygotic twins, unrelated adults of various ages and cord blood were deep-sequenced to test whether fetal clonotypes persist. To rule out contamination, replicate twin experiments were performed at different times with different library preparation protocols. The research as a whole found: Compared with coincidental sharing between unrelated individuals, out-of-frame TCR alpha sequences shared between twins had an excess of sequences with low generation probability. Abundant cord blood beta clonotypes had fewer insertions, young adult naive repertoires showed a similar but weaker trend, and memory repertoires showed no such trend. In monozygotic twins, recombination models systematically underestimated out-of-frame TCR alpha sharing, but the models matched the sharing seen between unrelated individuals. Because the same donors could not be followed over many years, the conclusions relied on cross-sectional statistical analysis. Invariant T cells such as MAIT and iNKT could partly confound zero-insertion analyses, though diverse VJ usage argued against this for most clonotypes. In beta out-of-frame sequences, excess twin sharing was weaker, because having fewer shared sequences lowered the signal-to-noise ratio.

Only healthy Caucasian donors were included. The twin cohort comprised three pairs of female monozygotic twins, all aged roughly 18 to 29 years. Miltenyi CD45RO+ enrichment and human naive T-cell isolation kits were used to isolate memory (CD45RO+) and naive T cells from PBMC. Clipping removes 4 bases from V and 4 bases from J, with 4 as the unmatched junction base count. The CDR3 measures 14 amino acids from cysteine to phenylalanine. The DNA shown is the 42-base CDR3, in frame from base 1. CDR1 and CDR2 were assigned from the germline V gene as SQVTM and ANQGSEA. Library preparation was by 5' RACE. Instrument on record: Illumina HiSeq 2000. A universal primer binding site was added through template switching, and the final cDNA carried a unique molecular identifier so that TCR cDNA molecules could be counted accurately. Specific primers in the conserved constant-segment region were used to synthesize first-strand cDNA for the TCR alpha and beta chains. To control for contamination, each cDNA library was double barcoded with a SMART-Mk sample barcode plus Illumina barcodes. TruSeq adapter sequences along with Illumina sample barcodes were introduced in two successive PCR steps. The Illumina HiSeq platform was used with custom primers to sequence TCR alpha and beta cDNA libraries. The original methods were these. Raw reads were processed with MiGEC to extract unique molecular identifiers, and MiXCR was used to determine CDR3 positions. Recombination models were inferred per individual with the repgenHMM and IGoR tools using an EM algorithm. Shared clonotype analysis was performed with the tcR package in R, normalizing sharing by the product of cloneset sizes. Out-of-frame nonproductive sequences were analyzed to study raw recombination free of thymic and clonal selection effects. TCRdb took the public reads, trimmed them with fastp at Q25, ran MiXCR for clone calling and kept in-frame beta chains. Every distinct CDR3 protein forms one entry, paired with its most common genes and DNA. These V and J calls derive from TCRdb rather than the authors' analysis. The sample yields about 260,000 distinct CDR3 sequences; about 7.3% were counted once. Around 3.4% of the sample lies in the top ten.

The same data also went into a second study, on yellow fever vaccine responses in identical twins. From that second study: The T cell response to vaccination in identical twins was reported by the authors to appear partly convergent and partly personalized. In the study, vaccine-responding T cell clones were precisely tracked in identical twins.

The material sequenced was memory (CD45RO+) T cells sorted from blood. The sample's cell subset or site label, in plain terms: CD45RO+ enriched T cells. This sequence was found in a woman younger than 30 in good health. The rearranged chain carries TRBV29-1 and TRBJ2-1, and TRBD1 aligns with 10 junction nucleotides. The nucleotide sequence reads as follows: TGCAGCGTTGTAGGACAGGGGGGATACAATGAGCAGTTCTTC. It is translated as CSVVGQGGYNEQFF.